This passage covers 24 T cell receptor beta chains from one sample sequenced in a study of blood T cell repertoires in COVID-19. The table came from immunoSEQ multiplex PCR; TCRdb's copy has only in-frame clones and leaves some out. The sample consists of roughly 500,000 clones, about 91% of them appearing once. The sequenced material came from peripheral blood. All receptors derive from a man between 18 and 29 years old with COVID-19, enrolled during active disease.

The chain employs TRBV11-2 and TRBJ2-1; a weak D match, TRBD1 (6 bases). The CDR3 extends over 16 amino acids. Trimming took 5 bases from V and 0 from J, leaving 14 bases between them. CDR1 is SGHAT and CDR2 is FQNNGV in the germline V gene. The CDR3 region has the DNA TGTGCCAGCAGCAGGGATTGGACAGTCTCCTACAATGAGCAGTTCTTC. This codes for CASSRDWTVSYNEQFF.

The gene calls are TRBV15 and TRBJ1-6; the match to TRBD1 covers 8 bases. Trimming at V came to 1 base and at J to 7 bases, leaving 9 bases not matched to a gene. From germline, CDR1 is LNHNV and CDR2 YYDKDF (reference sequence). CDR3 length: 17 amino acids. The CDR3: CATSRGGGDRSNSPLHF. The CDR3 nucleotides read TGTGCCACCAGCAGAGGGGGCGGGGACAGGTCCAATTCACCCCTCCACTTT.

V is TRBV5-4 and J is TRBJ2-2; D perhaps matches TRBD2 (6 bases). Between the trimmed V and J ends, which lost 7 bases and 1 base, there was a span of 8 bases. The CDR3 is 13 amino acids. Germline values: CDR1 SGHNT, CDR2 YYREEE (reference sequence). This CDR3 is CASGGMNTGELFF. CDR3 sequence (DNA): TGTGCCAGCGGAGGGATGAACACCGGGGAGCTGTTTTTT.

The chain links TRBV29-1 to TRBJ1-5; D might be TRBD1 (5 bases). This CDR3 is built from 13 residues. The V end was cut by 5 bases, the J end by 3 bases, with 11 bases between. Germline assignment: CDR1 SQVTM and CDR2 ANQGSEA. CDR3 amino acids: CSVRAGYNQPQHF. In DNA form, the CDR3 reads TGCAGCGTTAGAGCAGGGTACAATCAGCCCCAGCATTTT. The full variable domain, its missing parts supplied by reference TRBV29-1 and TRBJ1-5, is SAVISQKPSRDICQRGTSLTIQCQVDSQVTMMFWYRQQPGQSLTLIATANQGSEATYESGFVIDKFPISRPNLTFSTLTVSNMSPEDSSIYLCSVRAGYNQPQHFGDGTRLSIL.

The chain has TRBV19 and TRBJ2-7, with 8 bases matching TRBD2. Germline V gives CDR1 LNHDA, CDR2 SQIVND (reference sequence). The length of the CDR3 is 14 residues. The trim removed 3 bases at V and 2 bases at J, leaving 3 bases unmatched. This CDR3 is CASSIDGRAYEQYF. CDR3 sequence (DNA): TGTGCCAGTAGTATCGACGGGAGGGCCTACGAGCAGTACTTC.

The chain carries TRBV20-1 and TRBJ1-4; D is unclear. Germline CDR1 reads DFQATT; CDR2 reads SNEGSKA (reference sequence). V dropped 3 bases and J dropped 11 bases, with 22 bases sitting between them. The CDR3 extends over 15 amino acids. The CDR3 sequence: CSASKSPETGWKLFF. The CDR3 DNA sequence: TGCAGTGCTAGTAAGAGCCCAGAGACGGGTTGGAAACTGTTTTTT.

The chain couples TRBV28 to TRBJ2-7; TRBD1 matches 8 bases. The V and J ends lost 1 base and 5 bases, in that order; junction bases with no gene match: 7. The CDR3 length is 15 residues. Germline V CDR1 and CDR2: MDHEN, SYDVKM. CDR3: CASSLSGQGRDEQYF. DNA for the CDR3: TGTGCCAGCAGTTTATCAGGACAGGGTAGGGACGAGCAGTACTTC.

This clone has just one count. J is TRBJ2-7 and V is TRBV7-9; 10 bases are a match to TRBD1. There are 15 residues in the CDR3. V lost 4 bases, J lost 6 bases, and 9 bases stayed unmatched. Germline V CDR1 and CDR2: SEHNR, FQNEAQ (reference sequence). This CDR3 reads CASSSGQGVRLEQYF. The CDR3 nucleotides read TGTGCCAGCAGCTCCGGACAGGGGGTTCGTCTCGAGCAGTACTTC.

The chain is built from TRBV5-4 and TRBJ2-1; the D gene is possibly TRBD2 (7 bases). The germline V and J ends were trimmed by 2 bases and 7 bases, with 13 bases remaining between them. This CDR3 has 14 residues. Per the germline V gene, CDR1 is SGHNT and CDR2 is YYREEE (reference sequence). CDR3 nucleotides: TGTGCCAGCAGCTTACTAGGGGGGGGTAATGAGCAGTTCTTC. It encodes CASSLLGGGNEQFF.

The V call is TRBV28, the J call TRBJ1-4; tentatively, D is TRBD1 (5 bases). The CDR3 loop spans 18 amino acids. Trimming removed 3 bases from V and 5 bases from J, with 22 bases in between. Germline lookup yields CDR1 MDHEN and CDR2 SYDVKM. In DNA, the CDR3 is TGTGCCAGCAGTTTGTACCCAGGGCACTGGGGGAGGAATGAAAAACTGTTTTTT. Its protein is CASSLYPGHWGRNEKLFF.

V is TRBV19 and J is TRBJ2-7; weak D call: TRBD2 (6 bases). V lost 10 bases, J lost 0 bases, and 19 bases lay in between. Germline assignment: CDR1 LNHDA and CDR2 SQIVND (reference sequence). The CDR3 totals 15 residues. CDR3 bases: TGTGCCACTTCGGGAGCCGGGACGGGCTCCTACGAGCAGTACTTC. It encodes CATSGAGTGSYEQYF.

With regard to this clone: The sample contains more than one DNA sequence encoding this CDR3. The rearrangement links TRBV6-1 to TRBJ2-6, with D unclear. The length of the CDR3 is 15 residues. V gave up 1 base and J gave up 4 bases, with 8 bases separating them. Per the germline V gene, CDR1 is MNHNS and CDR2 is SASEGT. CDR3 coding DNA: TGTGCCAGCAGTGAAGGAGGTTCCGGGGCCAACGTCCTGACTTTC. It yields the protein CASSEGGSGANVLTF.

The V call is TRBV15, the J call TRBJ1-2; D remains unclear. The CDR3 contains 13 residues. CDR1 is LNHNV, CDR2 YYDKDF, per germline (reference sequence). Trimming removed 5 bases at V and 4 bases at J, with 11 bases between. CDR3 DNA sequence: TGTGCCACCAGCCGAGGGCGCGGCTATGGCTACACCTTC. It codes for CATSRGRGYGYTF.

The genes are TRBV20-1 and TRBJ2-1; D possibly corresponds to TRBD1 (6 bases). Deletions cut 2 bases from V and 8 bases from J, with 7 bases between. Germline V gene sequence: CDR1 DFQATT, CDR2 SNEGSKA (reference sequence). This CDR3 spans 11 amino acids. The CDR3: CSARQGHEQFF. The DNA of the CDR3 is TGCAGTGCTAGACAGGGGCATGAGCAGTTCTTC.

This clone was counted a few times. The chain uses TRBV3-1 (or the pseudogene TRBV3-2) and TRBJ2-1; unclear D gene. The ends were cut back, 7 bases at V and 0 bases at J, with 7 bases in the middle. The CDR3 length is 13 residues. Germline-derived CDR1 and CDR2 are LGHDT and YNNKEL (reference sequence). The CDR3 region is CASTKSSYNEQFF. CDR3 nucleotides: TGTGCCAGCACTAAGAGCTCCTACAATGAGCAGTTCTTC.

The rearrangement joins TRBV27 to TRBJ2-2; 7 positions agree with TRBD2. With 6 bases clipped from V and 2 bases from J, the junction kept 6 bases outside the gene matches. Germline CDR1 reads MNHEY; CDR2 reads SMNVEV (reference sequence). The CDR3 is 15 residues long. The CDR3: CASSTGLPNTGELFF. The DNA for the CDR3 is TGTGCCAGCAGCACGGGACTACCCAACACCGGGGAGCTGTTTTTT.

V gene TRBV11-3 combines with J gene TRBJ2-7, with TRBD2 matching over 7 bases. V was pared by 4 bases and J by 3 bases, with 15 bases of the junction left unmatched. The CDR3 extends over 17 amino acids. The germline V gene encodes CDR1 SGHNT and CDR2 YENEEA. CDR3 region: CASSSPRMGGVSYEQYF. The CDR3 DNA sequence: TGTGCCAGCAGCTCCCCTCGGATGGGGGGGGTGAGCTACGAGCAGTACTTC.

The V call is TRBV5-1, the J call TRBJ2-1; D is possibly TRBD1 (5 bases). The CDR3 is 13 amino acids. The germline CDR1 and CDR2 sequences are SGHRS and YFSETQ. Trimming removed 4 bases from V and 13 bases from J, with 18 bases in between. The CDR3 here is CASSRDGTGYQFF. For the CDR3, the DNA is TGCGCCAGCAGCCGTGATGGTACAGGCTATCAGTTCTTC.

This clone has a single count. The V gene is TRBV6-1, the J gene TRBJ1-5; tentative D call: TRBD1 (5 bases). The CDR3 sequence is 16 residues long. The germline CDR1 and CDR2 sequences are MNHNS and SASEGT. V lost 1 base and J 0 bases, leaving 10 bases between the germline ends. The CDR3 DNA reads as TGTGCCAGCAGTGAAGTCGCAGGGTTTAGCAATCAGCCCCAGCATTTT. This codes for CASSEVAGFSNQPQHF.

CDR3 sequence reads: CASSIGGGKRYGYTF. The CDR3 DNA is TGTGCCAGTAGTATTGGGGGGGGAAAGAGGTATGGCTACACCTTC. V gene TRBV19 combines with J gene TRBJ1-2; D perhaps matches TRBD1 (5 bases). Germline CDR1 is LNHDA and CDR2 is SQIVND (reference sequence). Trimming shortened V by 3 bases and J by 5 bases, and 16 bases separated the two germline ends. The CDR3 has 15 amino acids.

V gene TRBV6-1 combines with J gene TRBJ1-1, with D perhaps TRBD1 (5 bases). The CDR3 is 15 residues long. CDR1 is MNHNS and CDR2 is SASEGT in the germline V gene. V dropped 0 bases and J dropped 7 bases, with 15 bases sitting between them. The CDR3: CASSEALARVYEAFF. In DNA, the CDR3 is TGTGCCAGCAGTGAAGCGCTGGCCAGGGTCTATGAAGCTTTCTTT.

This clone has more than one count but fewer than ten. The chain links TRBV21-1 to TRBJ2-1; the D call in the table, TRBD2, was not verified against the DNA. TRBV21-1 is labeled a pseudogene. The CDR3 has 19 residues. This CDR3 reads CASSKLPLGEGLEYNEQFF. The CDR3 region has the DNA TGTGCCAGCAGCAAACTCCCTTTGGGGGAGGGCCTGGAGTACAATGAGCAGTTCTTC.

There are a few counts of this clone. The rearrangement links TRBV5-1 to TRBJ1-5; D is uncertain. Trimming removed 3 bases from V and 2 bases from J, with 12 bases in between. From germline, CDR1 is SGHRS and CDR2 YFSETQ. This CDR3 spans 15 amino acids. The CDR3 sequence is CASSSDFGGNQPQHF. In DNA form, the CDR3 reads TGCGCCAGCAGCTCGGACTTTGGGGGCAATCAGCCCCAGCATTTT. Complete variable domain (other parts from reference TRBV5-1 and TRBJ1-5): KAGVTQTPRYLIKTRGQQVTLSCSPISGHRSVSWYQQTPGQGLQFLFEYFSETQRNKGNFPGRFSGRQFSNSRSEMNVSTLELGDSALYLCASSSDFGGNQPQHFGDGTRLSIL.

The chain uses TRBV11-3 and TRBJ1-1; 9 bases align to TRBD1. This CDR3 comprises 14 residues. Per the germline V gene, CDR1 is SGHNT and CDR2 is YENEEA. Losses at the gene ends were 4 bases for V and 6 bases for J; bases not matched to a gene: 6. The CDR3 is CASSSYRGQAEAFF. The CDR3 DNA follows: TGTGCCAGCAGCTCCTACAGGGGGCAAGCTGAAGCTTTCTTT.